This entry lists 23 T cell receptor beta chains sequenced from one sample in a study of CXCR3-negative and CXCR3-positive naive CD8 T cells. Via 5' RACE with UMI labels, TRB cDNA libraries were prepared. TCRdb re-called the 5' RACE reads, yielding one record per CDR3 amino acid sequence without DNA. The sample spans 40,000 to 45,000 distinct CDR3 sequences; the ten largest clones claim 1.5% to 2%. Sequencing was done on a sample of naive CXCR3- CD8+ T cells from blood. Subset given: CD45RO-CCR7+CD27+CD95- naive CD8+ T cells lacking CXCR3 (TNR3-). All receptors derive from a human donor in good health. Some clones in this sample may be carry-over from other donors' samples.

This sequence joins TRBV7-2 and TRBJ2-4; absent DNA, TCRdb's TRBD1 call cannot be checked. Germline assignment: CDR1 SGHTA and CDR2 FQGNSA. This CDR3 region has 13 residues. CDR3: CASTPGAGPIQYF.

The chain carries TRBV19 and TRBJ2-7; without DNA, the TCRdb call of TRBD1 cannot be checked. The CDR3 length is 15 residues. The germline CDR1 and CDR2 sequences are LNHDA and SQIVND (reference sequence). This CDR3 is CASSHRDRASYEQYF.

The chain combines TRBV20-1 with TRBJ2-3. CDR3 length: 13 amino acids. Germline lookup yields CDR1 DFQATT and CDR2 SNEGSKA (reference sequence). The CDR3 is CSAQELFTDTQYF.

This rearrangement joins TRBV14 to TRBJ2-7; TCRdb names TRBD1, which stays unverified in the absence of DNA. This CDR3 is built from 13 residues. Germline V gene lookup returns CDR1 SGHDN and CDR2 FVKESK. The CDR3 spells CASSVQGGYEQYF.

The genes are TRBV29-1 and TRBJ2-7; as DNA is missing, the TRBD2 call by TCRdb cannot be tested. CDR1 SQVTM and CDR2 ANQGSEA come from the germline V gene. The CDR3 extends over 16 amino acids. The CDR3 is CSAGEEGTAASYEQYF.

CDR3 region: CSARVGSDTQYF. This chain links TRBV20-1 with TRBJ2-3. The CDR3 extends over 12 amino acids. CDR1 is DFQATT and CDR2 is SNEGSKA in the germline V gene (reference sequence).

This rearrangement joins TRBV20-1 to TRBJ2-1. CDR3 length: 17 residues. CDR1 DFQATT and CDR2 SNEGSKA come from the germline V gene (reference sequence). CDR3 loop: CSARGDEAWLPYNEQFF.

The V gene is TRBV12-3 or TRBV12-4, the J gene TRBJ2-5. The CDR3 is made up of 11 amino acids. CDR3 region: CASRGQETQYF.

CDR3 sequence reads: CASSLGPGFLDGYTF. The genes are TRBV5-4 and TRBJ1-2; TCRdb designates TRBD1, a call that cannot be tested without DNA. The CDR3 has 15 amino acids. Germline CDR1 is SGHNT and CDR2 is YYREEE (reference sequence).

The chain is built from TRBV4-3 and TRBJ2-7. The V gene's germline CDR1 is LGHNA and CDR2 YSLEER. CDR3 length: 12 amino acids. CDR3 residues: CASSQDQDEQYF.

The chain uses TRBV6-5 and TRBJ2-3; the TCRdb call, TRBD2, lacks DNA for checking. The CDR3 runs to 18 residues. Germline values: CDR1 MNHEY, CDR2 SVGAGI. Here the CDR3 reads CASRFSSGGAWGTDTQYF.

V usage is TRBV29-1 and J usage is TRBJ1-2. Germline V CDR1 and CDR2: SQVTM, ANQGSEA. The CDR3 covers 12 residues. The CDR3 region is CSVVLGNYGYTF. Variable domain in full (rest from reference TRBV29-1 and TRBJ1-2): SAVISQKPSRDICQRGTSLTIQCQVDSQVTMMFWYRQQPGQSLTLIATANQGSEATYESGFVIDKFPISRPNLTFSTLTVSNMSPEDSSIYLCSVVLGNYGYTFGSGTRLTVV.

The V gene is TRBV9, the J gene TRBJ2-1; lacking DNA, the TRBD2 call made by TCRdb goes unchecked. This CDR3 region has 14 residues. Germline V gene sequence: CDR1 SGDLS, CDR2 YYNGEE. The CDR3 sequence is CASTGTSGSNEQFF. Variable domain in full (rest from reference TRBV9 and TRBJ2-1): DSGVTQTPKHLITATGQRVTLRCSPRSGDLSVYWYQQSLDQGLQFLIQYYNGEERAKGNILERFSAQQFPDLHSELNLSSLELGDSALYFCASTGTSGSNEQFFGPGTRLTVL.

The chain employs TRBV29-1 and TRBJ2-7; lacking DNA, the TRBD2 call made by TCRdb goes unchecked. CDR3 length: 11 amino acids. CDR1 and CDR2 from the germline V gene are SQVTM and ANQGSEA. This chain's CDR3 is CSVDQEGFPYF.

The chain links TRBV7-2 to TRBJ1-5; TCRdb's assignment of TRBD1 cannot be checked, as there is no DNA. Germline V gene sequence: CDR1 SGHTA, CDR2 FQGNSA. The CDR3 spans 20 residues. This CDR3 is CASSQLTGTGVFVGNQPQHF.

This chain connects TRBV10-3 to TRBJ2-7; TCRdb designates TRBD1, a call that cannot be tested without DNA. CDR3 size: 15 residues. Germline CDR1 ENHRY, CDR2 SYGVKD. The CDR3 spells CAIRGDTSSSYEQYF.

This chain links TRBV20-1 with TRBJ2-7; the D call of TRBD1 rests on TCRdb alone, since no DNA is present to check it. Germline CDR1 and CDR2: DFQATT and SNEGSKA (reference sequence). This CDR3 has 14 amino acids. This chain's CDR3 is CSAETEDRGYEQYF.

The V gene is TRBV7-9, the J gene TRBJ1-5; TCRdb lists TRBD1, though no DNA is available to test this call. This CDR3 comprises 16 residues. Germline lookup yields CDR1 SEHNR and CDR2 FQNEAQ (reference sequence). CDR3 region: CASSSGAGGSNQPQHF.

The V gene is TRBV5-5, the J gene TRBJ2-7; as DNA is missing, the TRBD1 call by TCRdb cannot be tested. This CDR3 is 12 amino acids long. CDR1 is SGHKS, CDR2 YYEKEE, per germline (reference sequence). CDR3 in amino acids: CASSHRGDEQYF. Supplemented by reference TRBV5-5 and TRBJ2-7, the full variable domain reads DAGVTQSPTHLIKTRGQQVTLRCSPISGHKSVSWYQQVLGQGPQFIFQYYEKEERGRGNFPDRFSARQFPNYSSELNVNALLLGDSALYLCASSHRGDEQYFGPGTRLTVT.

V gene TRBV7-3 combines with J gene TRBJ2-3; the D call from TCRdb, TRBD1, cannot be confirmed without DNA. In germline, CDR1 is SGHTA, CDR2 FQGTGA. The CDR3 extends over 15 amino acids. The CDR3 is CASSLVWGSTDTQYF.

The chain has TRBV29-1 and TRBJ2-7; the TCRdb D gene call, TRBD1, has no DNA to confirm it. The CDR3 is 15 residues long. Germline V gene data show CDR1 as SQVTM and CDR2 as ANQGSEA. CDR3 loop: CSVEGRDRTPYEQYF.

The chain joins TRBV4-1 to TRBJ2-2; TCRdb names TRBD1, which stays unverified in the absence of DNA. Germline V gene data show CDR1 as MGHRA and CDR2 as YSYEKL. CDR3 length: 16 residues. The CDR3 sequence is CASSLNRDHNTGELFF.

The rearrangement joins TRBV29-1 to TRBJ2-1; TCRdb lists TRBD2, though no DNA is available to test this call. The CDR3 runs 14 residues. In germline, CDR1 is SQVTM, CDR2 ANQGSEA. The chain's CDR3 is CSILAGPSYNEQFF.